Listed below are T cell receptor beta chains from one sample, sequenced in a study of CD8+ T cells in alopecia areata. Some clones are missing from TCRdb's copy, which holds only in-frame ones; the method was immunoSEQ multiplex PCR. The sample includes some 30,000 clones, about three quarters of them seen just once. The specimen was NKG2D-low CD8+ T cells sorted from blood. The receptors originated from a human donor with alopecia areata. Both conserved end residues are part of each CDR3. A D gene is named only where the DNA matches it firmly. A row's size may be missing; if present it is once, few, many or a size class.

d_gene	len	j_gene	v_gene	abundance	CDR3aa	CDR3nt
TRBD2	17	TRBJ2-1	TRBV5-1	.	CASSLVMEGGLAGEQFF	TGCGCCAGCAGCTTGGTTATGGAAGGTGGGCTAGCGGGAGAGCAGTTCTTC
.	16	TRBJ2-3	TRBV2	.	CASTLREGASTDTQYF	TGTGCCAGCACTCTTCGGGAGGGGGCTAGCACAGATACGCAGTATTTT
TRBD2	17	TRBJ2-1	TRBV6-4	.	CASSDETSGRSYNEQFF	TGTGCCAGCAGTGACGAGACTAGCGGGAGATCCTACAATGAGCAGTTCTTC
.	12	TRBJ1-1	TRBV29-1	.	CSVEPGHREAFF	TGCAGCGTTGAGCCAGGACACCGGGAAGCTTTCTTT
TRBD2	15	TRBJ2-7	TRBV7-9	medium-sized	CASSWGLAGMNEQYF	TGTGCCAGCAGCTGGGGACTAGCGGGGATGAACGAGCAGTACTTC
.	18	TRBJ2-2	TRBV4-2	once	CASSQDIPGSQGAGELFF	TGTGCCAGCAGCCAAGATATACCGGGAAGCCAGGGAGCCGGGGAGCTGTTTTTT
TRBD1	14	TRBJ2-3	TRBV30	.	CAWSMGTGTDTQYF	TGTGCCTGGAGCATGGGGACAGGGACAGATACGCAGTATTTT
.	15	TRBJ1-1	TRBV4-1	few	CASTPPGRTNTEAFF	TGCGCCAGCACCCCTCCCGGACGGACGAACACTGAAGCTTTCTTT
.	14	TRBJ2-7	TRBV29-1	.	CSVQEDAGIYEQYF	TGCAGCGTTCAGGAGGACGCGGGAATCTACGAGCAGTACTTC
.	13	TRBJ2-3	TRBV5-4	.	CASSFGRADTQYF	TGTGCCAGCAGCTTTGGGAGAGCAGATACGCAGTATTTT
.	11	TRBJ2-7	TRBV2	.	CASIKGGEQYF	TGTGCCAGCATAAAGGGTGGCGAGCAGTACTTC
.	17	TRBJ1-2	TRBV4-3	.	CASSQVGPGHYIESYTF	TGCGCCAGCAGCCAAGTGGGACCCGGACACTACATCGAGAGCTACACCTTC
.	13	TRBJ2-5	TRBV7-9	.	CASSPSGGETQYF	TGTGCCAGCAGCCCTTCAGGAGGAGAGACCCAGTACTTC
TRBD1	19	TRBJ2-7	TRBV29-1	once	CSVRTYGGTGGVEGYEQYF	TGCAGCGTTCGGACTTATGGTGGGACAGGGGGAGTGGAAGGCTACGAGCAGTACTTC
.	12	TRBJ1-1	TRBV27	medium-sized	CATRAGSTEAFF	TGTGCTACTAGGGCAGGGAGCACTGAAGCTTTCTTT
TRBD1	15	TRBJ2-2	TRBV4-3	.	CASSLGDSHTGELFF	TGCGCCAGCAGCCTAGGGGACAGTCACACCGGGGAGCTGTTTTTT
.	16	TRBJ2-1	TRBV5-6	.	CASSSVNVRSYNEQFF	TGTGCCAGCAGCAGCGTTAACGTAAGGTCCTACAATGAGCAGTTCTTC
.	19	TRBJ2-7	TRBV28	few	CASSFIGSSGSGPNYEQYF	TGTGCCAGCAGTTTTATAGGAAGTAGTGGATCAGGGCCTAACTACGAGCAGTACTTC
.	14	TRBJ1-5	TRBV28	.	CASSQTVANQPQHF	TGTGCCAGCAGTCAGACAGTGGCCAATCAGCCCCAGCATTTT
TRBD2	19	TRBJ2-5	TRBV28	large	CASSGSSELAGAHVGTQYF	TGTGCCAGCAGTGGGAGTTCGGAACTAGCGGGAGCCCACGTCGGGACCCAGTACTTC
.	14	TRBJ2-3	TRBV2	once	CASLGDLSTDTQYF	TGTGCCAGCCTCGGAGACCTTAGCACAGATACGCAGTATTTT
TRBD2	14	TRBJ2-5	TRBV2	.	CASSSGRLGETQYF	TGTGCCAGCAGTAGCGGGAGGCTTGGAGAGACCCAGTACTTC
.	13	TRBJ2-7	TRBV19	.	CASSTHLNYEQYF	TGTGCCAGTAGTACCCATTTGAACTACGAGCAGTACTTC
.	15	TRBJ2-6	TRBV29-1	.	CSVHEEASGANVLTF	TGCAGCGTGCACGAAGAAGCCTCTGGGGCCAACGTCCTGACTTTC
.	15	TRBJ2-6	TRBV27	.	CATGGIAAGANVLTF	TGTGCCACCGGCGGAATAGCGGCTGGGGCCAACGTCCTGACTTTC
.	16	TRBJ2-1	TRBV4-1	.	CASSQDLASPYNEQFF	TGCGCCAGCAGCCAAGATCTAGCGAGTCCCTACAATGAGCAGTTCTTC
TRBD2	17	TRBJ2-3	TRBV27	.	CASSFGSGRAGTDTQYF	TGTGCCAGCAGTTTTGGTAGCGGGAGGGCCGGAACAGATACGCAGTATTTT
.	16	TRBJ2-6	TRBV4-3	.	CASSQDFGSGANVLTF	TGCGCCAGCAGCCAAGACTTCGGCTCTGGGGCCAACGTCCTGACTTTC
TRBD1	14	TRBJ2-7	TRBV6-4	.	CASSVGQDSYEQYF	TGTGCCAGCAGTGTCGGACAGGACTCCTACGAGCAGTACTTC
.	11	TRBJ2-1	TRBV19	.	CASTPGDEQFF	TGTGCCAGTACCCCCGGGGATGAGCAGTTCTTC
TRBD1	16	TRBJ2-3	TRBV6-1	.	CASSDLPGQGIDTQYF	TGTGCCAGCAGTGACCTACCGGGACAGGGCATAGATACGCAGTATTTT
.	16	TRBJ1-4	TRBV4-2	.	CASSQPRGATNEKLFF	TGTGCCAGCAGCCAACCCCGGGGTGCGACTAATGAAAAACTGTTTTTT
.	13	TRBJ2-7	TRBV7-9	.	CASSDWDDREQYF	TGTGCCAGCAGCGATTGGGACGACCGGGAGCAGTACTTC
.	14	TRBJ2-7	TRBV4-2	.	CASSPSWTPYEQYF	TGTGCCAGCAGCCCATCATGGACTCCCTACGAGCAGTACTTC
.	16	TRBJ1-5	TRBV4-1	.	CASSQDIGQINQPQHF	TGCGCCAGCAGCCAAGACATAGGACAAATCAATCAGCCCCAGCATTTT
.	14	TRBJ2-7	TRBV5-1	.	CASSFYPGRDEQYF	TGCGCCAGCAGCTTTTACCCAGGGCGAGACGAGCAGTACTTC
.	11	TRBJ1-1	TRBV20-1	.	CSVSENTEAFF	TGCAGTGTCTCGGAGAACACTGAAGCTTTCTTT
.	14	TRBJ1-1	TRBV9	.	CASSPWGGHTEAFF	TGTGCCAGCAGCCCCTGGGGGGGGCACACTGAAGCTTTCTTT
.	12	TRBJ2-3	TRBV7-8	.	CASADGTDTQYF	TGTGCCAGCGCGGATGGGACAGATACGCAGTATTTT
.	13	TRBJ2-7	TRBV29-1	.	CSVEEQGSYEQYF	TGCAGCGTTGAAGAGCAGGGCTCGTACGAGCAGTACTTC
.	16	TRBJ2-7	TRBV30	.	CAWSVLLGTEPYEQYF	TGTGCCTGGAGTGTACTTTTGGGGACGGAGCCCTACGAGCAGTACTTC
TRBD1	15	TRBJ1-5	TRBV28	once	CASSTGVFSNQPQHF	TGTGCCAGCAGTACAGGGGTATTTAGCAATCAGCCCCAGCATTTT
.	16	TRBJ2-2	TRBV7-9	few	CASSLALTENTGELFF	TGTGCCAGCAGCTTAGCGTTGACAGAGAACACCGGGGAGCTGTTTTTT
.	15	TRBJ2-7	TRBV11-3	few	CASSLSYGGGYEQYF	TGTGCCAGCAGCTTGTCGTATGGGGGTGGCTACGAGCAGTACTTC
.	16	TRBJ2-1	TRBV29-1	.	CSAYGRTPINTYEQFF	TGCAGCGCATATGGGCGTACCCCCATAAATACGTATGAGCAGTTCTTC
.	15	TRBJ2-2	TRBV29-1	.	CSVEARGPNTGELFF	TGCAGCGTTGAGGCCAGGGGCCCGAACACCGGGGAGCTGTTTTTT
.	14	TRBJ2-3	TRBV5-1	.	CASSLESPTDTQYF	TGCGCCAGCAGCTTGGAAAGCCCCACAGATACGCAGTATTTT
.	15	TRBJ2-3	TRBV6-1	.	CASSGSDTRTDTQYF	TGTGCCAGCAGTGGGTCCGACACTCGCACAGATACGCAGTATTTT
TRBD1	15	TRBJ1-2	TRBV29-1	.	CSVDLGTGDLYGYTF	TGCAGCGTCGACCTTGGGACAGGGGACCTCTATGGCTACACCTTC
.	13	TRBJ2-7	TRBV7-2	.	CASSSTDTYEQYF	TGTGCCAGCAGCTCGACGGACACCTACGAGCAGTACTTC
.	12	TRBJ1-1	TRBV2	.	CASIYVFTEAFF	TGTGCCAGCATTTACGTCTTCACTGAAGCTTTCTTT
.	16	TRBJ1-4	TRBV27	.	CASSSKYPTANEKLFF	TGTGCCAGCAGTTCCAAGTACCCCACGGCTAATGAAAAACTGTTTTTT